This T cell receptor beta chain was captured in a study of control samples from healthy donors and cancer patients. This clone was counted only a few times. V lost 5 bases and J lost 5; bases outside the gene matches: 7. Germline CDR1 MNHEY, CDR2 SMNVEV (reference sequence). This CDR3 comprises 15 residues. Using immunoSEQ multiplex PCR, the repertoire was profiled, and TCRdb retains in-frame clones only, with some absent. Of 63,000 or so clones listed, around nine tenths are singletons. V and J are TRBV27 and TRBJ1-5; the match to TRBD1 covers 9 bases. Input material: PBMCs. The TCR comes from a man in his 60s with colorectal cancer. CDR3 nucleotide sequence: TGTGCCAGCAGTCCCGGACAGGGGAATCATCAGCCCCAGCATTTT. Translation gives CASSPGQGNHQPQHF.